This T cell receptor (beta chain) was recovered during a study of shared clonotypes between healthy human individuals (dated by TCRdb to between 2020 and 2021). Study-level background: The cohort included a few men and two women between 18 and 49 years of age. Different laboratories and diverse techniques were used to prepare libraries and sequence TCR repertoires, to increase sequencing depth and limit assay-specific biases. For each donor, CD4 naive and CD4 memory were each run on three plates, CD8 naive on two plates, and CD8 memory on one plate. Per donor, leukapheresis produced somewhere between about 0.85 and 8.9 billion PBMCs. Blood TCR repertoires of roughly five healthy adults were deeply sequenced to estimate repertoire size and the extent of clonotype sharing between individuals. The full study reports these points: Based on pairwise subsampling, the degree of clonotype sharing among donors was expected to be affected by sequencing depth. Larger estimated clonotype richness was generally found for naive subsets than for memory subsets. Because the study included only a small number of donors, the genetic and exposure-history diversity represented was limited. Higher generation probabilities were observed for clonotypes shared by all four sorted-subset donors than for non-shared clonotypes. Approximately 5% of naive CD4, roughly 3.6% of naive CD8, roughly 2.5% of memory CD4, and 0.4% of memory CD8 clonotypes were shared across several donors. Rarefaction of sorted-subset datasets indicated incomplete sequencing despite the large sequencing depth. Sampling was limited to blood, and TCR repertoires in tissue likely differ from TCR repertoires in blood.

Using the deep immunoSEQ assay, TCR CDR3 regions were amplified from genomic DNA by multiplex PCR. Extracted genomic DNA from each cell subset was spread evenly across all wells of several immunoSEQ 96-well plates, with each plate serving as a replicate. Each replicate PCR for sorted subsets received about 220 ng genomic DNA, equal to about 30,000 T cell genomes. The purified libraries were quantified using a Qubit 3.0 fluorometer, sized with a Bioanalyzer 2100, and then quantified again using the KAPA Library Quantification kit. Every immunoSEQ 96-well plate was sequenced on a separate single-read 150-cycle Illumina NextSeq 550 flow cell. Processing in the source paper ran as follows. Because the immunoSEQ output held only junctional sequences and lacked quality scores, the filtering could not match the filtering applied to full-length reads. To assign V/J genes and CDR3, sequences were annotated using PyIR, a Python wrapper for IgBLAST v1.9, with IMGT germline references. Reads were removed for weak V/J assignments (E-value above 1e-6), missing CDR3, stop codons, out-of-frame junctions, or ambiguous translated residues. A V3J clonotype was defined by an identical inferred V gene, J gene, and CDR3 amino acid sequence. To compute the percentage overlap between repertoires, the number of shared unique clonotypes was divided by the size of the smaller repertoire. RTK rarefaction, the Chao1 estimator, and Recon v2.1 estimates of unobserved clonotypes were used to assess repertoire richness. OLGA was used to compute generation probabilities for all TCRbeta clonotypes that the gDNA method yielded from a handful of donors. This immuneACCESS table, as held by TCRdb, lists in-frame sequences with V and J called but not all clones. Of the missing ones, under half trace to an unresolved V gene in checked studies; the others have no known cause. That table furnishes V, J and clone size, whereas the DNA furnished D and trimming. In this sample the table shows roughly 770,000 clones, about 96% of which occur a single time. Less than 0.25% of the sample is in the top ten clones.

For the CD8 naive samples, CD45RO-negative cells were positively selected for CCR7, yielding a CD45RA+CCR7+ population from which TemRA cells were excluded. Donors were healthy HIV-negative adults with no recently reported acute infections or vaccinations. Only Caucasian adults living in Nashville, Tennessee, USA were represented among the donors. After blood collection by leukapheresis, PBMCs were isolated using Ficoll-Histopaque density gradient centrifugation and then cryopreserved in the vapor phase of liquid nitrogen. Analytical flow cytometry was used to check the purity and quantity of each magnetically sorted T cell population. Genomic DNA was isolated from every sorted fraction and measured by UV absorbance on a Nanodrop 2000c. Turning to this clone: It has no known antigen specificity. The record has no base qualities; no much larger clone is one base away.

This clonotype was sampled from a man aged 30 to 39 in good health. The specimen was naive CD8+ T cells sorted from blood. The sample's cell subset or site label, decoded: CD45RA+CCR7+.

The DNA is TGTGCCAGTAGACTGCGAGAGACCCAGTACTTC. This sequence encodes CASRLRETQYF. The sequence is built from TRBV19 and TRBJ2-5; too little of a D gene remains to name it. There are 11 amino acids in the CDR3, from cysteine to phenylalanine inclusive. The CDR3 DNA has 33 bases and is translated from base 1. V is clipped by 6 bases and J by 4 bases, and the sequence between their germline boundaries is 6 bases long. CDR1 LNHDA and CDR2 SQIVND were looked up in the germline V gene (reference sequence).